These T cell receptor beta chains were read from a single sample in a study of Ad26.COV2.S vaccination and SARS-CoV-2 variants. Profiling relied on immunoSEQ multiplex PCR, and the TCRdb table lists in-frame clones only, not all of them. The table includes 250,000 or so clones, roughly 85% detected once. Sequences were derived from peripheral blood, sampled in a trial of Ad26.COV2.S vaccine versus placebo. All receptors come from a person aged 18-60 years who received the Ad26.COV2.S COVID-19 vaccine or a placebo. The CDR3 runs from the conserved cysteine through the conserved F or W. D genes are given only for firm matches.

TRBJ2-1 TRBV2 TRBD1 CASSHRGRLNNEQFF TGTGCCAGCAGCCACAGGGGGCGCCTAAACAATGAGCAGTTCTTC
TRBJ1-5 TRBV19 . CASTPLNSNQPQHF TGTGCCAGTACGCCGCTAAATAGCAATCAGCCCCAGCATTTT
TRBJ2-2 TRBV6-6 TRBD1 CASSYRTGNTGELFF TGTGCCAGCAGTTACCGGACAGGGAACACCGGGGAGCTGTTTTTT
TRBJ2-5 TRBV6-6 TRBD1 CASSYSGQGLGETQYF TGTGCCAGCAGTTACTCGGGACAGGGCCTTGGGGAGACCCAGTACTTC
TRBJ2-3 TRBV27 TRBD1 CASSRDRGITDTQYF TGTGCCAGCAGTCGAGACAGGGGGATCACAGATACGCAGTATTTT
TRBJ2-7 TRBV11-2 . CASSLDPGSGALYEQYF TGTGCCAGCAGCTTAGACCCCGGTTCGGGGGCGCTATACGAGCAGTACTTC
TRBJ2-5 TRBV9 . CASSVDGTHQETQYF TGTGCCAGCAGCGTAGACGGGACACACCAAGAGACCCAGTACTTC
TRBJ2-3 TRBV27 . CASSLSQGADTQYF TGTGCCAGCAGTTTAAGCCAGGGAGCGGATACGCAGTATTTT
TRBJ1-5 TRBV7-9 TRBD1 CASSSIRGGSNQPQHF TGTGCCAGCAGTTCCATCAGGGGGGGTAGCAATCAGCCCCAGCATTTT
TRBJ1-1 TRBV29-1 TRBD1 CSARTGRGEAFF TGCAGCGCCAGGACAGGGCGCGGCGAAGCTTTCTTT
TRBJ2-3 TRBV6-2/TRBV6-3 TRBD2 CASSLLAGGEDTQYF TGTGCCAGCAGCCTACTAGCGGGGGGTGAAGATACGCAGTATTTT